Listed here are 18 T cell receptor beta chains from one sample, sequenced in a study of CD8 T cells in Susac syndrome. Random hexamers were used to reverse transcribe about 0.5 to 1 ug of RNA. Each CDR3 protein gets one entry after TCRdb re-called the immunoSEQ multiplex PCR reads with MiXCR. The data contain about 250,000 distinct CDR3 sequences, just over 90% of them singletons. Specimen: CD4+ T cells from PBMCs. All receptors derive from a human donor with multiple sclerosis.

This clonotype showed up just a few times. The V and J genes are TRBV13 and TRBJ2-6, with D perhaps matching TRBD1 or TRBD2 (5 bases each). CDR1 and CDR2 (germline): PRHDT, FYEKMQ (reference sequence). The CDR3 is made up of 15 amino acids. V gave up 5 bases and J gave up 2 bases, with 10 bases separating them. CDR3 sequence reads: CASSPVGAGANVLTF. As DNA, the CDR3 is TGTGCCAGCAGCCCAGTGGGGGCTGGGGCCAACGTCCTGACTTTC.

The V call is TRBV11-2, the J call TRBJ1-6, with TRBD1 as a possible D gene (5 bases). V lost 6 bases and J lost 4, with 16 bases in between. The CDR3 runs 16 residues. Germline CDR1 SGHAT, CDR2 FQNNGV. CDR3 bases: TGTGCCAGCAGGTCCTTGCAGGGCCCTTATAATTCACCCCTCCACTTT. Translated: CASRSLQGPYNSPLHF.

The chain is built from TRBV29-1 and TRBJ1-1, with TRBD1 identical over 9 bases. The CDR3 has 13 amino acids. The V gene's germline CDR1 is SQVTM and CDR2 ANQGSEA. The V gene end was trimmed by 5 bases and the J gene end by 6 bases; junction bases not matched to a gene: 7. CDR3 DNA: TGCAGCGTTTCCCGGGACAGGGACGCTGAAGCTTTCTTT. Its protein product is CSVSRDRDAEAFF.

The rearrangement uses TRBV11-2 and TRBJ2-5, with D possibly TRBD1 on 7 matching bases. The germline CDR1 and CDR2 sequences are SGHAT and FQNNGV. V lost 4 bases to trimming and J lost 5 bases, with 20 bases between them. There are 16 residues in the CDR3. DNA for the CDR3: TGTGCCAGCAGCTCAGGAGTAGGAGGGGGCGCGGAGACCCAGTACTTC. Translating gives CASSSGVGGGAETQYF.

The V and J genes are TRBV14 and TRBJ2-7; weak D call: TRBD1 (5 bases). The V end was cut by 0 bases, the J end by 2 bases, with 20 bases between. The CDR3 has 18 amino acids. Germline V CDR1 and CDR2: SGHDN, FVKESK. CDR3 protein: CASSQDRLGAAYPYEQYV. CDR3 coding DNA: TGTGCCAGCAGCCAAGATAGGCTTGGGGCGGCCTATCCCTACGAGCAGTACGTC.

The J gene is TRBJ1-1, the V gene TRBV5-1; D ambiguous. Trimming stripped 4 bases from V and 3 bases from J, with 19 bases between. CDR1 SGHRS and CDR2 YFSETQ come from the germline V gene. The CDR3 runs 16 residues. CDR3 loop: CASSLTPTASDTEAFF. DNA of the CDR3: TGCGCCAGCAGCCTCACCCCGACGGCTTCCGACACTGAAGCTTTCTTT. Together with reference TRBV5-1 and TRBJ1-1, the CDR3 gives the full variable domain: KAGVTQTPRYLIKTRGQQVTLSCSPISGHRSVSWYQQTPGQGLQFLFEYFSETQRNKGNFPGRFSGRQFSNSRSEMNVSTLELGDSALYLCASSLTPTASDTEAFFGQGTRLTVV.

Worth noting for this clonotype: The CDR3 carries no conserved terminal phenylalanine or tryptophan, so it likely arises from a read error. The chain carries TRBV3-1 and TRBJ2-3, with 12 bases matching TRBD2. The ends lost 3 bases at V and 4 bases at J; junction bases unmatched: 5. There are 16 residues in the CDR3. Germline V gene sequence: CDR1 LGHDT, CDR2 YNNKEL (reference sequence). The CDR3 region is CASSHLAGGIADTQYC. In nucleotides, the CDR3 is TGTGCCAGCAGCCACCTAGCGGGGGGGATAGCAGATACGCAGTATTGT.

This clonotype was counted a single time. The chain uses TRBV12-3 or TRBV12-4 and TRBJ2-7, with D hard to call. Trimming left V 2 bases short and J 0 bases short, with 5 bases between. There are 13 residues in the CDR3. CDR3 sequence reads: CASSLSLSYEQYF. The CDR3 bases are TGTGCCAGCAGTTTATCACTCTCCTACGAGCAGTACTTC.

This sequence joins TRBV29-1 and TRBJ1-4; TRBD1 might be the D (6 bases). There are 13 residues in the CDR3. Germline V CDR1 and CDR2: SQVTM, ANQGSEA. Trimming stripped 6 bases from V and 6 bases from J, with 14 bases between. The CDR3 loop is CSVVETGDEKLFF. CDR3 bases: TGCAGCGTCGTCGAGACAGGAGATGAAAAACTGTTTTTT.

This chain connects TRBV4-1 to TRBJ2-2, with a weak D call TRBD1 (6 bases). The CDR3 is 16 amino acids. Germline V CDR1 and CDR2: MGHRA, YSYEKL. V lost 4 bases and J 5 bases, leaving 17 bases between the germline ends. DNA of the CDR3: TGCGCCAGCAGCCTCAGTGTGGGGGCCCCGACCGGGGAGCTGTTTTTT. Protein sequence: CASSLSVGAPTGELFF.

The J gene is TRBJ2-5, the V gene TRBV3-1; no clear D. The ends were cut back, 0 bases at V and 11 bases at J, with 7 bases in the middle. Germline V gene sequence: CDR1 LGHDT, CDR2 YNNKEL (reference sequence). This CDR3 comprises 11 residues. CDR3 DNA: TGTGCCAGCAGCCAAGACAGCGTGCAGTACTTC. Residues: CASSQDSVQYF.

In this sample, this clonotype turned up once. The V call is TRBV28, the J call TRBJ2-7; D is undetermined. CDR3 size: 12 residues. Germline CDR1 is MDHEN and CDR2 is SYDVKM. Trimming stripped 6 bases from V and 6 bases from J, with 12 bases between. CDR3 sequence (DNA): TGTGCCAGCAGCAGCCCCCGACGCGAGCAGTACTTC. Translation gives CASSSPRREQYF.

The chain joins TRBV15 to TRBJ2-1; D may be TRBD1 or TRBD2 (5 bases each). The germline CDR1 and CDR2 sequences are LNHNV and YYDKDF (reference sequence). V lost 7 bases to trimming and J lost 2 bases, with 15 bases between them. The CDR3 is made up of 15 amino acids. This chain's CDR3 is CATTTGHQTYNEQFF. CDR3 bases: TGTGCCACCACCACGGGGCACCAAACCTACAATGAGCAGTTCTTC.

The V gene is TRBV9, the J gene TRBJ1-2; D uncertain. The CDR3 is 14 amino acids. Trimming cost V 3 bases and J 8 bases, with 17 bases left between them. The V gene's germline CDR1 is SGDLS and CDR2 YYNGEE. The CDR3 DNA sequence: TGTGCCAGCAGCGCGACCCAGGAGGCCATGGGCTACACCTTC. It codes for CASSATQEAMGYTF.

As for this clonotype: Mismatch with germline at one junction end may stem from a read error. The CDR3 reads CASSLQGGTNEQFF. The CDR3 coding sequence is TGTGCTAGCAGCTTACAGGGAGGGACAAATGAGCAGTTCTTC. The genes are TRBV7-7 and TRBJ2-1; possible D gene TRBD2, 7 bases. Germline values: CDR1 SSHAT, CDR2 FNYEAQ (reference sequence). The CDR3 is made up of 14 amino acids.

The rearrangement uses TRBV5-4 and TRBJ2-2, with D perhaps TRBD1 (6 bases). This CDR3 region has 15 residues. Trimming cost V 4 bases and J 4 bases, with 14 bases left between them. CDR1 is SGHNT, CDR2 YYREEE, per germline (reference sequence). CDR3 in DNA: TGTGCCAGCAGCCCCGAGTCACAGGGCACCGGGGAGCTGTTTTTT. This translates into CASSPESQGTGELFF. Full variable domain (missing parts from reference TRBV5-4 and TRBJ2-2): ETGVTQSPTHLIKTRGQQVTLRCSSQSGHNTVSWYQQALGQGPQFIFQYYREEENGRGNFPPRFSGLQFPNYSSELNVNALELDDSALYLCASSPESQGTGELFFGEGSRLTVL.

This chain connects TRBV7-3 to TRBJ2-4; 7 nucleotides align to TRBD2. J was trimmed by 3 bases and V by 5 bases; bases with no gene match: 4. The CDR3 is 14 residues long. Germline lookup yields CDR1 SGHTA and CDR2 FQGTGA. The CDR3 loop is CASSTGGGKNIQYF. The DNA for the CDR3 is TGTGCCAGCAGCACTGGGGGGGGCAAAAACATTCAGTACTTC.

The gene calls are TRBV6-5 and TRBJ2-7; no reliable D call. CDR1 is MNHEY and CDR2 is SVGAGI in the germline V gene. Trimming removed 7 bases from V and 6 bases from J, with 10 bases in between. The CDR3 loop spans 11 amino acids. CDR3 in DNA: TGTGCCAGCACAAACGGGTTCGAGCAGTACTTC. Translated, it gives CASTNGFEQYF.